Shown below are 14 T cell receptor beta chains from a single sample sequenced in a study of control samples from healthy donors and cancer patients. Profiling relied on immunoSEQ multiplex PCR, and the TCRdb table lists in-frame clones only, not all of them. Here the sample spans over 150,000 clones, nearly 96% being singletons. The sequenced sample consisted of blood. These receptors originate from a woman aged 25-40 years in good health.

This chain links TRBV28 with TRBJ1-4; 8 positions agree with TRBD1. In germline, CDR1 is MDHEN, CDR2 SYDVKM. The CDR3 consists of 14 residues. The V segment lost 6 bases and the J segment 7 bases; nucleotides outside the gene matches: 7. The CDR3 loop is CASRPDRVSEKLFF. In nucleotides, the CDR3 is TGTGCCAGCAGACCGGACAGGGTTAGTGAAAAACTGTTTTTT.

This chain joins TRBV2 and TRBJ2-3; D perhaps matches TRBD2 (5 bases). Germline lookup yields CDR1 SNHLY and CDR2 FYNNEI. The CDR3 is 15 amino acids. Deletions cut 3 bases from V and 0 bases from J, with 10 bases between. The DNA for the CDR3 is TGTGCCAGCAGTGACGAGCGGACTAGCACAGATACGCAGTATTTT. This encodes CASSDERTSTDTQYF.

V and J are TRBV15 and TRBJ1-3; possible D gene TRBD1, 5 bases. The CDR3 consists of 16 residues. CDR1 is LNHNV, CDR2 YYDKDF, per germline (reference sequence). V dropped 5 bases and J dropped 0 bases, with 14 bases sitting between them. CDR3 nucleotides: TGTGCCACCAGCGGAAGCAGGGCTAGCTCTGGAAACACCATATATTTT. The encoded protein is CATSGSRASSGNTIYF.

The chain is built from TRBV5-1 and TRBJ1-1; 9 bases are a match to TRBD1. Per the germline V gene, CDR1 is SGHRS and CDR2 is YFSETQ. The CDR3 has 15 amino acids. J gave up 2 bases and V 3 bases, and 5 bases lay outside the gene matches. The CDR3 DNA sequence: TGCGCCAGCAGCTACAGGACAGGGGCCAACACTGAAGCTTTCTTT. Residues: CASSYRTGANTEAFF.

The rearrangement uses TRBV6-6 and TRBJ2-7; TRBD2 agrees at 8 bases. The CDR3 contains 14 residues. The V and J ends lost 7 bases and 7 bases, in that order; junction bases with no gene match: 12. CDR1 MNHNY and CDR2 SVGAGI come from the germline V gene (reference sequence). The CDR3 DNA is TGTGCCAGCACCCCTAGCGGGTACTACGGGGAGCAGTACTTC. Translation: CASTPSGYYGEQYF.

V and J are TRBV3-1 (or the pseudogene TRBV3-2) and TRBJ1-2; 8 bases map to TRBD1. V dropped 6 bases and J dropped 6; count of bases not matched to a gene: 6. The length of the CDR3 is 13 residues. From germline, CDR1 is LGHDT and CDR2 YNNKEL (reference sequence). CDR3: CASRLLQGDGYTF. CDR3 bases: TGTGCCAGCAGACTACTACAGGGGGATGGCTACACCTTC.

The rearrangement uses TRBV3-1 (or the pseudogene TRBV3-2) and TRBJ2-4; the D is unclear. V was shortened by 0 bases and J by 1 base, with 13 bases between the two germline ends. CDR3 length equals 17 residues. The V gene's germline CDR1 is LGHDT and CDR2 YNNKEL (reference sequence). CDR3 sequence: CASSQDGLRKAKNIQYF. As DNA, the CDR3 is TGTGCCAGCAGCCAAGATGGGCTACGGAAGGCCAAAAACATTCAGTACTTC.

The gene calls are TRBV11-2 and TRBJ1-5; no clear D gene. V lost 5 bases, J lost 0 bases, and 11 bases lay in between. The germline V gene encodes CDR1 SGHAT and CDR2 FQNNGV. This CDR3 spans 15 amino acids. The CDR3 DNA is TGTGCCAGCAGCCCGGGAGGTTATAGCAATCAGCCCCAGCATTTT. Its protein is CASSPGGYSNQPQHF.

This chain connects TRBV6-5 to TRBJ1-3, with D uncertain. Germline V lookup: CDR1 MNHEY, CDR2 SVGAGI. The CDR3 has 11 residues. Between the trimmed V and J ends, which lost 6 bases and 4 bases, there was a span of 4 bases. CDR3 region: CASRLGNTIYF. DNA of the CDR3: TGTGCCAGCAGGTTGGGAAACACCATATATTTT.

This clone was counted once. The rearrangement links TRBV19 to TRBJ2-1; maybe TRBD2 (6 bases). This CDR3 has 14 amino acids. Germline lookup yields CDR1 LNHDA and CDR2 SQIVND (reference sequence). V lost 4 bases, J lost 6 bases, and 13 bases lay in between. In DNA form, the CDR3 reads TGTGCCAGTAGTAAAGGGACTGGACGCAATGAGCAGTTCTTC. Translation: CASSKGTGRNEQFF. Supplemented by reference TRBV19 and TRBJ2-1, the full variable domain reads DGGITQSPKYLFRKEGQNVTLSCEQNLNHDAMYWYRQDPGQGLRLIYYSQIVNDFQKGDIAEGYSVSREKKESFPLTVTSAQKNPTAFYLCASSKGTGRNEQFFGPGTRLTVL.

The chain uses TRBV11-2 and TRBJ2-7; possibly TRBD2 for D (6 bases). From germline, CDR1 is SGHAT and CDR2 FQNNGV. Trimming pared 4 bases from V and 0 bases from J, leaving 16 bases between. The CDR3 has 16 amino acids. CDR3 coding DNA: TGTGCCAGCAGCTCCAGACTGCGCGGGGCCTCCTACGAGCAGTACTTC. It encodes CASSSRLRGASYEQYF.

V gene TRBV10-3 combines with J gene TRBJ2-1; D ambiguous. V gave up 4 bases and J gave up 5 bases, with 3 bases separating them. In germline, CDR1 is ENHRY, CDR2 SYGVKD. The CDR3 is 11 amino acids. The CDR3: CAISANNEQFF. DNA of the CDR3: TGTGCCATCAGTGCCAACAATGAGCAGTTCTTC.

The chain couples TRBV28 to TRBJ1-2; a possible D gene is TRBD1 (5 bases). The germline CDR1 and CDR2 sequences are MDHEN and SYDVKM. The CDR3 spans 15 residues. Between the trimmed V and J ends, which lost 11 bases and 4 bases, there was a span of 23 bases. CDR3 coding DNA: TGTGCCGTCCGTGACCCGAGGGGACGGATCTATGGCTACACCTTC. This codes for CAVRDPRGRIYGYTF.

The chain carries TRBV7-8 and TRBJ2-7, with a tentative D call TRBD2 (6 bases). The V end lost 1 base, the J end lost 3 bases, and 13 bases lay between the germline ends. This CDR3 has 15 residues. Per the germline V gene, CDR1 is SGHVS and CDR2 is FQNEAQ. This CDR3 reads CASSLGRGQRYEQYF. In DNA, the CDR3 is TGTGCCAGCAGCTTAGGGCGGGGCCAACGCTACGAGCAGTACTTC.